A selection of T cell receptor beta chains follows, all from one sample in a study of regulatory T cells in long-lasting Graves disease. TCRdb re-called the multiplex PCR reads with MiXCR, one entry per CDR3 protein. Among hundreds of thousands of distinct CDR3 sequences listed, about a sixth were seen once. The sample consisted of peripheral blood mononuclear cells (PBMCs), taken at new diagnosis, from a patient treated with antithyroid drugs. These receptors all stem from a female donor with Graves disease. The CDR3 runs from the conserved cysteine through the conserved F or W.

J	V	CDR3
TRBJ2-1	TRBV12-5	CASVDLTGMTYNEQFF
TRBJ1-1	TRBV18	CASSPPMLDEAFF
TRBJ2-7	TRBV28	CASSSYPGRKTYEQYF
TRBJ2-1	TRBV6-5	CASSYSTGNNEQFF
TRBJ2-3	TRBV5-8	CASSLGQTRRTDTQYF
TRBJ2-7	TRBV6-2/TRBV6-3	CASSRLSYEQYF
TRBJ1-2	TRBV28	CAIEGSPNYGYTF
TRBJ1-2	TRBV6-2/TRBV6-3	CASRAKGMDGYTF
TRBJ1-6	TRBV27	CASSPERSSYNSPLHF
TRBJ1-1	TRBV12-3/TRBV12-4	CASSFMSTNTEAFF
TRBJ2-7	TRBV6-1	CASSSLRGRAYEQYF
TRBJ2-6	TRBV20-1	CSASLWDRAISGANVLTF
TRBJ2-3	TRBV6-2/TRBV6-3	CASSSRRGATDTQYF
TRBJ1-1	TRBV27	CASSLSKQGFTEAFF
TRBJ1-3	TRBV24-1	CATSEKSEEGNTIYF
TRBJ1-1	TRBV20-1	CSARRGTPHEAFF
TRBJ2-7	TRBV6-2/TRBV6-3	CASTPGHHEQYF
TRBJ1-4	TRBV3-1	CASSRDPTATNEKLFF
TRBJ2-7	TRBV7-9	CASSLRTEWGEQYF
TRBJ2-7	TRBV7-9	CASSLGLAGVNYEQYF
TRBJ2-7	TRBV20-1	CSASPRTGSYEQYF
TRBJ2-1	TRBV6-1	CASSAYRGNEQFF
TRBJ2-1	TRBV20-1	CSARDLGSSGSPSYNEQFF
TRBJ2-1	TRBV18	CASQRTGGIWEQFF
TRBJ1-1	TRBV2	CASSARTGVNTEAFF
TRBJ2-7	TRBV12-3/TRBV12-4	CASSLMPSAEQYF
TRBJ1-4	TRBV29-1	CSVPGQGSTNEKLFF
TRBJ2-1	TRBV13	CASSPRPGYNEQFF
TRBJ1-6	TRBV12-3/TRBV12-4	CASSSRGGNSPLHF
TRBJ2-1	TRBV27	CASSFFRQNEQFF
TRBJ2-3	TRBV28	CASSPLAGDTDTQYF
TRBJ2-4	TRBV27	CASSTGLQDKNIQYF
TRBJ1-2	TRBV12-3/TRBV12-4	CASSMDDGDYGYTF
TRBJ2-5	TRBV19	CASSGSKKTQYF
TRBJ2-1	TRBV4-1	CASSPHFLAGVYNEQFF
TRBJ1-4	TRBV5-1	CASSLVGGRNEKLFF
TRBJ2-2	TRBV5-1	CASSLEPGGTTGELFF
TRBJ2-1	TRBV5-6	CASSLTLNSYNEQFF
TRBJ2-3	TRBV6-5	CASSYYKDTQYF
TRBJ1-1	TRBV6-1	CASRPGRAAIYEAFF
TRBJ1-5	TRBV30	CAWSDPQIQRPQHF
TRBJ1-2	TRBV7-2	CASSPMSRNYGYTF
TRBJ1-2	TRBV3-1	CASSVDSRGGSYSYTF